Shown below are 21 T cell receptor beta chains from a single sample sequenced in a study of graft-versus-host responses after intestinal transplantation (dated by TCRdb to about 2021). To prepare the library, the immunoSEQ multiplex PCR assay was applied. TCRdb provides this immuneACCESS table in a form limited to in-frame rearrangements. Some clones are lacking; in checked studies, under half of them reflect an unresolved V gene, and why the rest are absent is not known. This sample holds roughly 69,000 clones; 92% were observed only once. The biggest ten clones account for less than 8% of the sample. Sequences were derived from bone marrow, sampled 700 to 850 days after intestinal transplantation. These receptors were collected from a human patient who received an intestinal transplant, so some T cells may come from the graft donor.

The chain has TRBV25-1 and TRBJ2-1; TRBD1 aligns across 7 bases. The CDR3 sequence is 14 residues long. After removal of 2 bases from V and 4 bases from J, the junction contained 2 bases not matched to a gene. CDR1 is MGHDK and CDR2 is SYGVNS in the germline V gene. CDR3 sequence reads: CASSEAGGYNEQFF. CDR3 nucleotide sequence: TGTGCCAGCAGTGAAGCAGGGGGTTACAATGAGCAGTTCTTC.

A word on this clone: At one end, the junction sequence differs from germline, possibly due to a read error. The chain combines TRBV5-1 with TRBJ2-5, with D tentatively TRBD2 (5 bases). The CDR3 has 15 amino acids. CDR1 is SGHRS and CDR2 is YFSETQ in the germline V gene. This CDR3 reads CASTLSPGGVETQYF. CDR3 nucleotides: TGCGCCAGCACCTTGTCTCCCGGAGGAGTCGAGACCCAGTACTTC.

The CDR3 nucleotides are TGTGCCAGCAGCGTCTCGTACTCCCCGGGGGAGCAGTACTTC. Encoded protein: CASSVSYSPGEQYF. The chain carries TRBV9 and TRBJ2-7, with D perhaps matching TRBD2 (5 bases). V shed 2 bases and J shed 7 bases, with 16 bases lying between them. This CDR3 spans 14 amino acids. Looked up from germline, CDR1 is SGDLS and CDR2 is YYNGEE. The full variable domain, rest sourced from reference TRBV9 and TRBJ2-7, is DSGVTQTPKHLITATGQRVTLRCSPRSGDLSVYWYQQSLDQGLQFLIQYYNGEERAKGNILERFSAQQFPDLHSELNLSSLELGDSALYFCASSVSYSPGEQYFGPGTRLTVT.

This chain joins TRBV4-1 and TRBJ2-7; 8 nucleotides agree with TRBD1. J lost 3 bases, V lost 1 base, and 8 bases had no gene match. From germline, CDR1 is MGHRA and CDR2 YSYEKL. The length of the CDR3 is 16 residues. The CDR3 coding sequence is TGCGCCAGCAGCCAAGTGAGTGGGACAGGCCTCTACGAGCAGTACTTC. Translated: CASSQVSGTGLYEQYF.

The rearrangement uses TRBV29-1 and TRBJ2-4; weak D call: TRBD2 (6 bases). Germline loops: CDR1 SQVTM, CDR2 ANQGSEA. V was trimmed by 7 bases and J by 3 bases, leaving 16 bases between them. This CDR3 contains 14 residues. CDR3 sequence reads: CSAEEGAGKNIQYF. The CDR3 nucleotides are TGCAGCGCGGAGGAGGGAGCGGGCAAAAACATTCAGTACTTC.

CDR3 nucleotides: TGTGCCAGCTCACCAGGGGACACTGAAGCTTTCTTT. Translation: CASSPGDTEAFF. This chain links TRBV18 with TRBJ1-1; D uncertain. V was shortened by 2 bases and J by 3 bases, with 4 bases between the two germline ends. Germline loops: CDR1 KGHSH, CDR2 LQKENI. There are 12 residues in the CDR3.

J is TRBJ1-5 and V is TRBV6-5; tentative D call: TRBD1 (5 bases). Looked up from germline, CDR1 is MNHEY and CDR2 is SVGAGI. Trimming removed 8 bases from V and 0 bases from J, with 14 bases in between. This CDR3 has 15 amino acids. As DNA, the CDR3 is TGTGCCAGCCGGTCCAGGGTAGATAGCAATCAGCCCCAGCATTTT. The encoded protein is CASRSRVDSNQPQHF.

The J gene is TRBJ1-1, the V gene TRBV6-5; D might be TRBD1 (6 bases). This CDR3 is 13 amino acids long. Germline loops: CDR1 MNHEY, CDR2 SVGAGI. V lost 6 bases to trimming and J lost 6 bases, with 14 bases between them. The CDR3 here is CASSYRASSEAFF. Here the CDR3 DNA reads TGTGCCAGCAGCTACAGGGCAAGTTCTGAAGCTTTCTTT.

The chain carries TRBV6-1 and TRBJ2-5; possibly TRBD2 for D (5 bases). Germline V CDR1 and CDR2: MNHNS, SASEGT. Trimming removed 6 bases from V and 4 bases from J, with 18 bases in between. The CDR3 contains 15 residues. CDR3 sequence reads: CASRVLGITGETQYF. Here the CDR3 DNA reads TGTGCCAGCAGAGTTCTCGGGATCACGGGAGAGACCCAGTACTTC.

This CDR3 is CASRTGNQPQHF. The DNA for the CDR3 is TGTGCCAGCAGGACAGGCAATCAGCCCCAGCATTTT. The chain uses TRBV27 and TRBJ1-5; D might be TRBD1 (5 bases). The CDR3 is 12 residues long. V was pared by 6 bases and J by 2 bases, with 5 bases between. Germline-derived CDR1 and CDR2 are MNHEY and SMNVEV (reference sequence).

This rearrangement joins TRBV6-5 to TRBJ2-1; the D is unclear. V shed 5 bases and J shed 0 bases, with 5 bases lying between them. The CDR3 loop spans 13 amino acids. In germline, CDR1 is MNHEY, CDR2 SVGAGI. CDR3 sequence (DNA): TGTGCCAGCAGTGAAGACTCCTACAATGAGCAGTTCTTC. Protein sequence: CASSEDSYNEQFF.

CDR3 loop: CASSVTGALNYYEQYF. As DNA, the CDR3 is TGTGCCAGCAGTGTAACAGGGGCCCTAAACTACTACGAGCAGTACTTC. The gene calls are TRBV27 and TRBJ2-7, with 7 bases matching TRBD1. The J segment lost 3 bases and the V segment lost 5 bases, leaving 13 bases of the junction unmatched. This CDR3 spans 16 amino acids. Germline V lookup: CDR1 MNHEY, CDR2 SMNVEV (reference sequence).

The chain has TRBV7-9 and TRBJ2-7; tentative D call: TRBD1 (6 bases). There are 14 residues in the CDR3. The V end was cut by 4 bases, the J end by 2 bases, with 12 bases between. CDR1 and CDR2 (germline): SEHNR, FQNEAQ (reference sequence). The CDR3 protein is CASSSPGQAYEQYF. CDR3 DNA: TGTGCCAGCAGCTCCCCGGGACAAGCCTACGAGCAGTACTTC. The whole variable domain, filled in from reference TRBV7-9 and TRBJ2-7, reads DTGVSQNPRHKITKRGQNVTFRCDPISEHNRLYWYRQTLGQGPEFLTYFQNEAQLEKSRLLSDRFSAERPKGSFSTLEIQRTEQGDSAMYLCASSSPGQAYEQYFGPGTRLTVT.

V gene TRBV2 combines with J gene TRBJ2-2; D gene uncertain. From germline, CDR1 is SNHLY and CDR2 FYNNEI. V was cut by 3 bases and J by 2 bases, with 16 bases left in between. The CDR3 is 17 residues long. The CDR3 here is CASSELRLSSNTGELFF. CDR3 coding DNA: TGTGCCAGCAGTGAGTTGCGACTGAGTTCTAACACCGGGGAGCTGTTTTTT.

About this clone itself: The junction does not match germline at one end; this may be a read error. The V call is TRBV6-6, the J call TRBJ1-2, with D possibly being TRBD1 (5 bases). Germline V gene lookup returns CDR1 MNHNY and CDR2 SVGAGI (reference sequence). The CDR3 consists of 15 residues. This CDR3 is CASSPYATAVYDYTF. The CDR3 region has the DNA TGTGCCAGCAGCCCTTACGCGACAGCGGTCTATGACTACACCTTC.

This sequence joins TRBV6-6 and TRBJ1-3; perhaps TRBD1 as D (5 bases). V was clipped by 2 bases and J by 4 bases, with 9 bases between them. The germline V gene encodes CDR1 MNHNY and CDR2 SVGAGI (reference sequence). The CDR3 extends over 14 amino acids. The DNA for the CDR3 is TGTGCCAGCAGTTACGGGAGACAGGGAAACACCATATATTTT. Protein: CASSYGRQGNTIYF.

This clone was recorded only once. This rearrangement joins TRBV27 to TRBJ2-1; D is perhaps TRBD1 (5 bases). This CDR3 is 14 amino acids long. The V and J ends lost 3 bases and 9 bases respectively, with 15 bases between them. Germline V gives CDR1 MNHEY, CDR2 SMNVEV (reference sequence). The DNA of the CDR3 is TGTGCCAGCAGTTTCGGCAGGGCCCAGGGTGAGCAGTTCTTC. Translated, it gives CASSFGRAQGEQFF.

CDR3 residues: CASSLTSGPSYEQYF. CDR3 DNA sequence: TGTGCCAGCAGCTTAACTAGTGGACCCTCCTACGAGCAGTACTTC. The J gene is TRBJ2-7, the V gene TRBV7-2; perhaps TRBD2 as D (5 bases). This CDR3 comprises 15 residues. The germline V gene has CDR1 SGHTA and CDR2 FQGNSA. The V and J ends lost 2 bases and 0 bases respectively, with 11 bases between them.

The chain joins TRBV10-3 to TRBJ1-1; D remains ambiguous. V dropped 0 bases and J dropped 3 bases, with 14 bases sitting between them. The germline V gene has CDR1 ENHRY and CDR2 SYGVKD. This CDR3 region has 16 residues. The CDR3 is CAISESRVADYTEAFF. CDR3 in DNA: TGTGCCATCAGTGAGTCGAGAGTCGCGGATTACACTGAAGCTTTCTTT.

This chain links TRBV29-1 with TRBJ2-1; D is unresolved. The germline V gene has CDR1 SQVTM and CDR2 ANQGSEA. This CDR3 is built from 13 residues. Trimming took 3 bases from V and 0 from J, leaving 6 bases between them. The CDR3 reads CSVDISSYNEQFF. The CDR3 coding sequence is TGCAGCGTTGATATAAGCTCCTACAATGAGCAGTTCTTC.

This chain joins TRBV6-1 and TRBJ2-2; tentatively, D is TRBD2 (6 bases). V was shortened by 6 bases and J by 2 bases, with 10 bases between the two germline ends. The CDR3 extends over 14 amino acids. Looked up from germline, CDR1 is MNHNS and CDR2 is SASEGT. CDR3 nucleotides: TGTGCCAGCAGGCCGGGACTTAACACCGGGGAGCTGTTTTTT. Protein sequence: CASRPGLNTGELFF.